This TCR beta chain was profiled in a study of T cells in localized non-small cell lung cancer. General study points: Heterogeneity remains possible, as sequencing covered one tumor region only.

Per germline, CDR1 SGHTA and CDR2 FQGNSA. The CDR3 has 15 residues. V dropped 3 bases and J dropped 5 bases, with 17 bases sitting between them. Sequenced by immunoSEQ multiplex PCR; TCRdb stores in-frame clones only, minus some. The sample has some 51,000 clones; roughly 89% are singletons. About this clone: The antigen is unknown.

The sequence came from a woman aged 40-75 years with stage I lung adenocarcinoma. This chain connects TRBV7-2 to TRBJ2-7; tentative D call: TRBD1 (6 bases). The starting material was peripheral blood, obtained before any cancer treatment. In nucleotides, the CDR3 is TGTGCCAGCAGCTTTATGGCCCTACAGGGAAACGAGCAGTACTTC. The encoded protein is CASSFMALQGNEQYF.